This T cell receptor beta chain emerged from a study of a mutant IDH1 vaccine in newly diagnosed glioma. Study-wide background: Vaccinations, eight in total, occurred in weeks 1, 3, 5, 7, 11, 15, 19, 23. Receipt of radiotherapy, temozolomide, or both preceded the study, and most received both. Commencement of vaccination occurred 4-6 weeks following radiotherapy alone, or concurrently with temozolomide cycles.

V was trimmed by 5 bases and J by 2 bases, leaving 15 bases between them. Germline CDR1 GTSNPN, CDR2 SVGIG (reference sequence). This CDR3 comprises 15 residues. TCRdb keeps only in-frame clones here, not all; method: immunoSEQ multiplex PCR. The repertoire holds 45,000 to 65,000 clones, about three quarters seen once, with about 8.8% in the top ten. Stated time point: week 23, last vaccination. In the vaccine, a single dose held 300 ug of the mutant IDH1 20-mer peptide, along with topical imiquimod. Remarks on this clone: The antigen is unknown.

The source of this sequence is a middle-aged woman with glioma. Some clones in this sample may be carry-over from other donors' samples. Here the sequenced sample was PBMCs, taken from a glioma patient whose treatment included an IDH1 peptide vaccine. This rearrangement joins TRBV30 to TRBJ2-2; D is possibly TRBD2 (5 bases). CDR3 nucleotide sequence: TGTGCCTGGGGCAGTGGGCGGGTAAACACCGGGGAGCTGTTTTTT. Encoded protein: CAWGSGRVNTGELFF.